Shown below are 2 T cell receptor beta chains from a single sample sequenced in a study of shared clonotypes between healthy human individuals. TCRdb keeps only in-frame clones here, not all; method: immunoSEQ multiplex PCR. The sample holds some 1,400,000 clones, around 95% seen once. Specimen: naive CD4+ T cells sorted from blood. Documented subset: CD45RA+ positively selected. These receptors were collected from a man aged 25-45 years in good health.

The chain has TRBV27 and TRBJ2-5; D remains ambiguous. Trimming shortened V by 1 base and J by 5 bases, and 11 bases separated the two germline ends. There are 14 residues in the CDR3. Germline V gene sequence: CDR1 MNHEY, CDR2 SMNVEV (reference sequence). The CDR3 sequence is CASSLFWGIETQYF. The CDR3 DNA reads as TGTGCCAGCAGTTTATTCTGGGGTATTGAGACCCAGTACTTC.

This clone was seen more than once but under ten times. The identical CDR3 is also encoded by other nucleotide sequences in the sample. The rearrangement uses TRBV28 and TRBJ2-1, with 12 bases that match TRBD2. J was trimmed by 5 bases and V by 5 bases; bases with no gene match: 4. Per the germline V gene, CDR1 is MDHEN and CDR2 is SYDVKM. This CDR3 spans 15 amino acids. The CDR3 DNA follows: TGTGCCAGCAGTCTCCGGACTAGCGGGAACAATGAGCAGTTCTTC. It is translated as CASSLRTSGNNEQFF.